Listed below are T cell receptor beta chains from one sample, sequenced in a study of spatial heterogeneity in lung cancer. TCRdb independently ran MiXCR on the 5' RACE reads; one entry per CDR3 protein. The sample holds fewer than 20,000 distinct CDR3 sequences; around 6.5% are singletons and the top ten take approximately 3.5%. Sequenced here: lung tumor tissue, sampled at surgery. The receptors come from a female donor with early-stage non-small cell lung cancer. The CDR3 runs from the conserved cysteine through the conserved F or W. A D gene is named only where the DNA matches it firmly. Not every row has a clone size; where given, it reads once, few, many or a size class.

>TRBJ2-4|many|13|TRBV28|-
CASRETGGDIQYF
TGTGCCAGCAGGGAAACAGGGGGGGACATTCAGTACTTC
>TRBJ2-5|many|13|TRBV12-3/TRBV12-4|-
CASSDAGAGTQYF
TGTGCCAGCAGTGACGCTGGAGCCGGGACCCAGTACTTC
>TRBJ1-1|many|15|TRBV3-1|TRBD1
CASSRRGLGDTEAFF
TGTGCCAGCAGCCGCAGGGGGCTTGGGGACACTGAAGCTTTCTTT
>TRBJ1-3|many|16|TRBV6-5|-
CASSYGGGATGNTIYF
TGTGCCAGCAGTTACGGCGGGGGCGCGACTGGAAACACCATATATTTT
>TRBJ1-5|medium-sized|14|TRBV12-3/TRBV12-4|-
CASSPAGGVQPQHF
TGTGCCAGCAGTCCAGCGGGCGGAGTCCAGCCCCAGCATTTT
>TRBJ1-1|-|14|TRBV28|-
CASSLSQLNTEAFF
TGTGCCAGCAGTTTATCACAGCTAAACACTGAAGCTTTCTTT
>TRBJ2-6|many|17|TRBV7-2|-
CASSLVGSFSGANVLTF
TGTGCCAGCAGCTTAGTAGGTAGCTTTTCTGGGGCCAACGTCCTGACTTTC
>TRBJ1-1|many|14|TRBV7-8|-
CASSFGGLNTEAFF
TGTGCCAGCAGCTTCGGGGGATTGAACACTGAAGCTTTCTTT
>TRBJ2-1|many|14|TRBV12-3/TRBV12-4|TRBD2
CASTGGTGGNEQFF
TGTGCCAGCACCGGGGGGACGGGAGGGAATGAGCAGTTCTTC
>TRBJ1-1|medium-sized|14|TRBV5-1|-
CASSFGARDGEAFF
TGCGCCAGCAGCTTTGGTGCCAGGGACGGTGAGGCTTTCTTT
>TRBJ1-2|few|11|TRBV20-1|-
CSVRGLAGYTF
TGCAGTGTCCGGGGGTTAGCCGGCTACACCTTC
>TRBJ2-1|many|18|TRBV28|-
CASSLFLSGAGDHNEQFF
TGTGCCAGCAGTTTATTCCTCTCGGGGGCGGGAGACCACAATGAGCAGTTCTTC
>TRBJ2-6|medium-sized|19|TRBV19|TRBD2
CASSSGSPRRDSGANVLTF
TGTGCCAGTAGTAGCGGGAGCCCCCGCCGAGACTCTGGGGCCAACGTCCTGACTTTC
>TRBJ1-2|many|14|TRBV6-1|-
CASSEIGGRYGYTF
TGTGCCAGCAGTGAAATAGGCGGCCGATATGGCTACACCTTC
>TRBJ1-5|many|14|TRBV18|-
CASSPPGPNQPQHF
TGTGCCAGCTCACCCCCGGGCCCGAATCAGCCCCAGCATTTT
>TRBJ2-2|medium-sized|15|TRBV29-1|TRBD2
CSVETSGSVSGELFF
TGCAGCGTGGAGACTAGCGGGAGTGTCTCGGGGGAGCTGTTTTTT
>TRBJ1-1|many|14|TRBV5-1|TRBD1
CASSRAGTGTEAFF
TGCGCCAGCAGCCGTGCCGGGACAGGGACTGAAGCTTTCTTT
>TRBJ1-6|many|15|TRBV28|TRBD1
CASSLRTGNNSPLHF
TGTGCCAGCAGTTTAAGGACAGGGAATAATTCACCCCTCCACTTT
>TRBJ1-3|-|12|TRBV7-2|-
CASSLLGNTIYF
TGTGCCAGCAGCTTACTCGGAAACACCATATATTTT
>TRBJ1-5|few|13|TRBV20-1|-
CSARPGSNQPQHF
TGCAGTGCTAGACCTGGCAGCAATCAGCCCCAGCATTTT
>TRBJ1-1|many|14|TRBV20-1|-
CGEGSYRPNTEAFF
TGCGGAGAGGGATCGTACAGGCCGAACACTGAAGCTTTCTTT
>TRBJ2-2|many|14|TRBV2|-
CASRGPAGTGELFF
TGTGCCAGCAGAGGGCCCGCGGGAACCGGGGAGCTGTTTTTT
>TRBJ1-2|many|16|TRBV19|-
CASSPAWSGFNYGYTF
TGTGCCAGTAGCCCCGCCTGGTCAGGATTCAACTATGGCTACACCTTC
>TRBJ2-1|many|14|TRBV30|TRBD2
CAWKRDTSYNEQFF
TGTGCCTGGAAGCGGGATACCTCCTACAATGAGCAGTTCTTC
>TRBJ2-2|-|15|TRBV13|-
CASSQIDRRVGELFF
TGTGCCAGCAGCCAAATTGACAGGCGGGTCGGGGAGCTGTTTTTT
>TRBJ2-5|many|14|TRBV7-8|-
CASSLVGSQETQYF
TGTGCCAGCAGCTTAGTGGGCAGCCAAGAGACCCAGTACTTC